Included here is one T cell receptor (beta chain) sequence, with context. Its antigen is not identified. This CDR3 region has 14 residues. CDR1 and CDR2 from the germline V gene are MDHEN and SYDVKM. V was shortened by 3 bases and J by 5 bases, with 11 bases between the two germline ends. 13 Jbeta primers and 60 Vbeta primers were used for the PCR. Profiling relied on immunoSEQ multiplex PCR, and the TCRdb table lists in-frame clones only, not all of them. The sample gives 90,000 to 120,000 clones, 70% to 80% of which show up once; approximately 2% is in the top ten. The sample comes from a study of cytomegalovirus exposure and HLA in healthy donors. Overall study context: Caucasian-associated ancestry cluster membership applied to about four fifths of under 450 genotyped donors. Study findings and constraints: Through in vitro validation, three CMV-associated chains were shown to be specific for CMV antigens. Most of the TCR beta V segments (in an earlier analysis) were productive either about 87% or about 30% of the time. TRBV6-2, TRBV6-3 and other indistinguishable V segments were excluded.

What was sequenced was PBMCs. The clonotype was recovered from a man younger than 35 in good health and CMV-seronegative. The chain is built from TRBV28 and TRBJ1-3; D ambiguous. CDR3 sequence (DNA): TGTGCCAGCAGTTTGTCAGGCCGTAGAAACACCATATATTTT. Protein sequence: CASSLSGRRNTIYF.